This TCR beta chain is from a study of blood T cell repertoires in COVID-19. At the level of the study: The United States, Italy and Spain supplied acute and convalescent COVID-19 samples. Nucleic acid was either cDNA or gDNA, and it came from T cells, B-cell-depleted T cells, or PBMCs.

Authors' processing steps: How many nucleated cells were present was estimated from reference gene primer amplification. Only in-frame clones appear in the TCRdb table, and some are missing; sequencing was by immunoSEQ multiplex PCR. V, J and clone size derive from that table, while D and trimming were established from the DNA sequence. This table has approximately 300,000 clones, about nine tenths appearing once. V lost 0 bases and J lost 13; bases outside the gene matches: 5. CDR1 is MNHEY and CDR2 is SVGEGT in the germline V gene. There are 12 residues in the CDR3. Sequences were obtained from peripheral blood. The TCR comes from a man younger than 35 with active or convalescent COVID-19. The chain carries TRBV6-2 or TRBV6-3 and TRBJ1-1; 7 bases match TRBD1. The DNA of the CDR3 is TGTGCCAGCAGTTACTCGAGGGGGCCTGGTTTCTTT. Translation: CASSYSRGPGFF.